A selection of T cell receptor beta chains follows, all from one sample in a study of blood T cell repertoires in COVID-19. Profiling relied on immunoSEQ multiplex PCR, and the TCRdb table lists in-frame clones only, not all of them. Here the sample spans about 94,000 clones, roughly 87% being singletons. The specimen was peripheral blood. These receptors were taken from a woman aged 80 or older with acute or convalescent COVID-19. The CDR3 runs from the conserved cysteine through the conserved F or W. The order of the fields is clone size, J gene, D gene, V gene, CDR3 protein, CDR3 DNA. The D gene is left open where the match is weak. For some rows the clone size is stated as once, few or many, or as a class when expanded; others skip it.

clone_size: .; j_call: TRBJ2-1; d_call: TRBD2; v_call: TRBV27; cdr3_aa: CASSSSPYSGSGPYNEQFF; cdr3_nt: TGTGCCAGCAGTTCCTCCCCCTATAGCGGGAGTGGTCCCTACAATGAGCAGTTCTTC
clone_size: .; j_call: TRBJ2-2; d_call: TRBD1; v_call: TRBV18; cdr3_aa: CASSPPETGGRGTGELFF; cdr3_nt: TGTGCCAGCTCACCACCGGAGACAGGGGGAAGGGGCACCGGGGAGCTGTTTTTT
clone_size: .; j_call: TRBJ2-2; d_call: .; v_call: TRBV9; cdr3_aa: CASSVDIPRDTGELFF; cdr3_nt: TGTGCCAGCAGCGTAGATATCCCTCGGGACACCGGGGAGCTGTTTTTT
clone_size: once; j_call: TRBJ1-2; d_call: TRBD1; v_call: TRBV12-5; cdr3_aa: CASGLVGGTANYGYTF; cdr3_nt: TGTGCTAGTGGTTTGGTAGGAGGGACAGCTAACTATGGCTACACCTTC
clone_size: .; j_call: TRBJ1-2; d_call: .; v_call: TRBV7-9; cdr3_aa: CASSLEQGYGYTF; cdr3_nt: TGTGCCAGCAGCTTAGAACAGGGCTATGGCTACACCTTC
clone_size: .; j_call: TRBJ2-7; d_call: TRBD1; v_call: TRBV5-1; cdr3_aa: CASSSGTVGAYEQYF; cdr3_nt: TGCGCCAGCAGTTCGGGGACAGTCGGAGCCTACGAGCAGTACTTC
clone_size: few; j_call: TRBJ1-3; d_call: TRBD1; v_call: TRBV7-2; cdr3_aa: CASSTRGGQGGNTIYF; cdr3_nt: TGTGCCAGCAGCACACGGGGAGGACAGGGGGGAAACACCATATATTTT
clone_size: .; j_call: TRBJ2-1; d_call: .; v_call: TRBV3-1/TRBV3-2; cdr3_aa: CASSPHRESEQFF; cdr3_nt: TGTGCCAGCAGCCCACATCGGGAGAGTGAGCAGTTCTTC
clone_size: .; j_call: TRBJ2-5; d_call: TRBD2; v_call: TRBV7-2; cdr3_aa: CASSLATSGTETQYF; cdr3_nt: TGTGCCAGCAGCTTAGCGACTAGCGGGACGGAGACCCAGTACTTC
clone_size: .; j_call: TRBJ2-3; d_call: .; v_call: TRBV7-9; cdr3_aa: CTSSPKTFRADTQYF; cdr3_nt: TGTACCAGCAGCCCAAAAACTTTCCGGGCAGATACGCAGTATTTT
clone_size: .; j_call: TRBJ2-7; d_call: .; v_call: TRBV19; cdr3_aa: CASSPDNKGDYEQYF; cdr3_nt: TGTGCCAGTAGCCCAGACAACAAGGGGGACTACGAGCAGTACTTC
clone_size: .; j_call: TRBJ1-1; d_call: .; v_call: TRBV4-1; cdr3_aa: CASRSEQGRGAFF; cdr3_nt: TGCGCCAGCAGGAGTGAACAGGGAAGGGGAGCTTTCTTT
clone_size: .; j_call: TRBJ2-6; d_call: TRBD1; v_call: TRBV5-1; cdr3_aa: CASTTGGASGANVLTF; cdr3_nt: TGCGCCAGCACCACAGGGGGCGCTTCTGGGGCCAACGTCCTGACTTTC
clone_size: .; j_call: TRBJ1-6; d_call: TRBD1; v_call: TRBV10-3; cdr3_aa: CAIRDERQGEWNSPLHF; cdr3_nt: TGTGCCATCAGAGACGAACGACAGGGAGAGTGGAATTCACCCCTCCACTTT
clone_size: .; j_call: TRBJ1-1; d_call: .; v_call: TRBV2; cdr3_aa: CASSELASGEAFF; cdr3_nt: TGTGCCAGCAGTGAACTAGCAAGCGGGGAAGCTTTCTTT
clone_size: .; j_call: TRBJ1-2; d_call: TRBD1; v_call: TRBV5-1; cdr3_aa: CASSGQGEAYGYTF; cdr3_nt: TGCGCCAGCAGCGGCCAGGGGGAGGCCTATGGCTACACCTTC
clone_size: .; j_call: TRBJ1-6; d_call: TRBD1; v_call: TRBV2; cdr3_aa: CASRRQGPRFWPLHF; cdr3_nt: TGTGCCAGCAGGCGACAGGGGCCCCGCTTTTGGCCCCTCCACTTT
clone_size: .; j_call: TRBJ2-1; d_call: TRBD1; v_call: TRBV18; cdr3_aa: CASSPDRVDEQFF; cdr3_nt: TGTGCCAGCTCACCGGACAGGGTGGATGAGCAGTTCTTC
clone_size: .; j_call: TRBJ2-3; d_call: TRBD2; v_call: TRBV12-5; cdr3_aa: CASGLDILAVVF; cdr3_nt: TGTGCTAGTGGTTTGGACATCCTAGCGGTGGTTTTT
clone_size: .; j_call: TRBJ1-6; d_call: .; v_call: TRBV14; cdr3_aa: CASSQEWGRNSPLHF; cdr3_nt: TGTGCCAGCAGCCAAGAATGGGGGCGAAATTCACCCCTCCACTTT
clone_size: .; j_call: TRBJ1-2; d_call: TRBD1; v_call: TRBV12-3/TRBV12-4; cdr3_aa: CASSHGTGTGYTF; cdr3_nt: TGTGCCAGCAGCCACGGGACAGGGACTGGCTACACCTTC
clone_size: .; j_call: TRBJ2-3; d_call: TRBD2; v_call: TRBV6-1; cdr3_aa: CASSEVPHGGGTDTQYF; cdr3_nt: TGTGCCAGCAGTGAAGTGCCCCACGGGGGGGGTACAGATACGCAGTATTTT
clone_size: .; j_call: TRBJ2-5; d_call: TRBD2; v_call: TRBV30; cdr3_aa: CAWSVLRGGWQETQYF; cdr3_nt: TGTGCCTGGAGTGTACTACGGGGGGGATGGCAAGAGACCCAGTACTTC
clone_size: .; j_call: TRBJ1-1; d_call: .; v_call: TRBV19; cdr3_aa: CASSMDYPGSTEAFF; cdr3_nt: TGTGCCAGTAGTATGGACTACCCTGGGAGCACTGAAGCTTTCTTT
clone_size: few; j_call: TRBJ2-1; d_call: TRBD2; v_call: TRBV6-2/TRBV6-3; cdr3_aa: CASSYTSGRSSYNEQFF; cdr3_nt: TGTGCCAGCAGTTACACTAGCGGGAGGAGCTCCTACAATGAGCAGTTCTTC
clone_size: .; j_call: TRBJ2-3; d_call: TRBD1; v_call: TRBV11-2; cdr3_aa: CASSSGDRGTDTQYF; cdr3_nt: TGTGCCAGCTCCTCGGGGGACAGGGGGACAGATACGCAGTATTTT
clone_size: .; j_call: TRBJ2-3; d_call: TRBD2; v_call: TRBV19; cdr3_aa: CASSARHLGLGTDTQYF; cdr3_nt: TGTGCCAGTAGTGCCAGACACCTCGGACTAGGCACAGATACGCAGTATTTT
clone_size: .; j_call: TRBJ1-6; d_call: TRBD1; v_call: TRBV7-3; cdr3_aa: CASSDGINRGQSPLHF; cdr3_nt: TGTGCCAGCAGCGACGGGATAAACAGGGGGCAGTCACCCCTCCACTTT
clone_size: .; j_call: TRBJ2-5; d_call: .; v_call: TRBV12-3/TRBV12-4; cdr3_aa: CASTQEWQETQYF; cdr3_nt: TGTGCCAGCACCCAGGAATGGCAAGAGACCCAGTACTTC
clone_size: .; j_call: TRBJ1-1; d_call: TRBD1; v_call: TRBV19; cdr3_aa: CASSIVRTGAEAFF; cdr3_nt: TGTGCCAGTAGTATAGTCCGGACAGGGGCTGAAGCTTTCTTT
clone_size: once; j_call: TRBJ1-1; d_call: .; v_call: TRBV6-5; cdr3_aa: CASSQTAVADTEAFF; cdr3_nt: TGTGCCAGCAGCCAAACAGCGGTGGCTGACACTGAAGCTTTCTTT
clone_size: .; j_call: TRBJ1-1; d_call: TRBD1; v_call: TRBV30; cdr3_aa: CAWRIRTGVMNTEAFF; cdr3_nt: TGTGCCTGGAGAATTAGGACAGGGGTCATGAACACTGAAGCTTTCTTT
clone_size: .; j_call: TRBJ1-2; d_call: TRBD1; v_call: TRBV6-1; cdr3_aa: CASSEAGTGADYGYTF; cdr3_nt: TGTGCCAGCAGTGAAGCCGGGACAGGAGCTGACTATGGCTACACCTTC
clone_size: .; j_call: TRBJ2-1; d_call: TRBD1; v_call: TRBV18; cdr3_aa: CASSPGTGPYNEQFF; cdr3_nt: TGTGCCAGCTCTCCCGGGACAGGGCCCTACAATGAGCAGTTCTTC
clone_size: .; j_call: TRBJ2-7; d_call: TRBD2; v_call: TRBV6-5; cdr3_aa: CASNSWEGGEQYF; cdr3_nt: TGTGCCAGCAATTCCTGGGAGGGAGGAGAGCAGTACTTC
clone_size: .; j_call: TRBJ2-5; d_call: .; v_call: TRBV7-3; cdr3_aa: CASSQGGETQYF; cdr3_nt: TGTGCCAGCAGCCAAGGGGGAGAGACCCAGTACTTC
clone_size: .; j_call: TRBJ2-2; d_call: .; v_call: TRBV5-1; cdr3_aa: CASSLASGGIGTGELFF; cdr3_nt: TGCGCCAGCAGCTTGGCCTCAGGGGGGATTGGGACCGGGGAGCTGTTTTTT
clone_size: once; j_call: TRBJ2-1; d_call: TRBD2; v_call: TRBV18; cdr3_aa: CASSPEDSGGQVNEQFF; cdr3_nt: TGTGCCAGCTCACCGGAGGATAGCGGGGGGCAAGTGAATGAGCAGTTCTTC
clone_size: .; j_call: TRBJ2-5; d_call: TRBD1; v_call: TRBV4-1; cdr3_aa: CASSPANRGLETQYF; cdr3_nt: TGCGCCAGCAGCCCTGCAAACAGGGGGCTAGAGACCCAGTACTTC
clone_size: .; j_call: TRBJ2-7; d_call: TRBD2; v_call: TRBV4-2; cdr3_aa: CASSQIGLAGTYEQYF; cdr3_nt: TGTGCCAGCAGCCAGATAGGACTAGCGGGCACCTACGAGCAGTACTTC
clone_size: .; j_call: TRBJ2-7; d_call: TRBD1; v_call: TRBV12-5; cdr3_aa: CASGLGSPGQGFEQYF; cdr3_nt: TGTGCTAGTGGTTTGGGATCACCGGGACAGGGTTTCGAGCAGTACTTC
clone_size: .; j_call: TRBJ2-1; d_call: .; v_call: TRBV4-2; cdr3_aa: CASSAGGLVTEQFF; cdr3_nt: TGTGCCAGCAGCGCGGGCGGGCTAGTGACTGAGCAGTTCTTC
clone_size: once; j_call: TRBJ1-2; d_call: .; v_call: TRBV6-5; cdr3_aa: CASRIDRSASGYTF; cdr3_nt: TGTGCCAGCAGGATCGACAGGTCGGCGTCTGGCTACACCTTC
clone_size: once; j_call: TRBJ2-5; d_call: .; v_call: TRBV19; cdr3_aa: CASSINASPARETQYF; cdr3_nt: TGTGCCAGTAGTATAAACGCTAGCCCGGCCAGGGAGACCCAGTACTTC
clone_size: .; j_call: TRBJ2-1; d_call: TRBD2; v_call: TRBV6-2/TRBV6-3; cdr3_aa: CASSYGTSGGASEQFF; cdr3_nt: TGTGCCAGCAGTTACGGGACTAGCGGGGGGGCCTCAGAGCAGTTCTTC
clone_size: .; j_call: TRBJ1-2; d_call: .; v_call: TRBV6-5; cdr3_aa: CASTTDSTRGYTF; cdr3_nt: TGTGCCAGCACCACCGACAGTACTCGAGGCTACACCTTC
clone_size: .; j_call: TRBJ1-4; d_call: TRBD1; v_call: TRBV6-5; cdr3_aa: CASRAGQGFNEKLFF; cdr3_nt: TGTGCCAGCAGGGCGGGACAGGGGTTCAATGAAAAACTGTTTTTT
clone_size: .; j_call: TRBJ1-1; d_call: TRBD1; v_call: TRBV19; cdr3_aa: CASRQGVSGTEAFF; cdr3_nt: TGTGCCAGTAGGCAGGGGGTCAGTGGAACTGAAGCTTTCTTT